Shown below are 8 T cell receptor beta chains from a single sample sequenced in a study of technical replicates of blood from a few donors. Clones were sequenced by immunoSEQ multiplex PCR, and TCRdb holds only the in-frame ones, with some missing. The sample holds approximately 92,000 clones, around 95% seen once. Sequenced input: T cells isolated from PBMCs. Receptors originate from a human donor in good health.

The V gene is TRBV18, the J gene TRBJ1-3; 8 nucleotides agree with TRBD1. V gave up 3 bases and J gave up 1 base; unmatched junction bases: 2. Germline V gene sequence: CDR1 KGHSH, CDR2 LQKENI. The CDR3 extends over 15 amino acids. DNA of the CDR3: TGTGCCAGCTCACCGGGACAGGCGTCTGGAAACACCATATATTTT. Translated: CASSPGQASGNTIYF. Supplemented by reference TRBV18 and TRBJ1-3, the full variable domain reads NAGVMQNPRHLVRRRGQEARLRCSPMKGHSHVYWYRQLPEEGLKFMVYLQKENIIDESGMPKERFSAEFPKEGPSILRIQQVVRGDSAAYFCASSPGQASGNTIYFGEGSWLTVV.

The rearrangement joins TRBV7-2 to TRBJ2-2; possibly TRBD2 for D (6 bases). CDR3 size: 19 residues. V lost 2 bases and J lost 3, with 22 bases in between. The germline gives CDR1 SGHTA, CDR2 FQGNSA. Here the CDR3 DNA reads TGTGCCAGCAGCTTAACCCCGAGTTCCGGGGGAGCGCACACCGGGGAGCTGTTTTTT. It translates to CASSLTPSSGGAHTGELFF. The full variable domain, completed using reference TRBV7-2 and TRBJ2-2, is GAGVSQSPSNKVTEKGKDVELRCDPISGHTALYWYRQSLGQGLEFLIYFQGNSAPDKSGLPSDRFSAERTGGSVSTLTIQRTQQEDSAVYLCASSLTPSSGGAHTGELFFGEGSRLTVL.

The sample holds one count of this clone. This chain uses TRBV5-6 with TRBJ2-5; 8 nucleotides align to TRBD1. V trimming: 4 bases; J trimming: 2 bases; junction bases outside the gene matches: 7. The germline V gene encodes CDR1 SGHDT and CDR2 YYEEEE. CDR3 length: 15 amino acids. CDR3 nucleotides: TGTGCCAGCAGCGGAGGGACAGGATTACAAGAGACCCAGTACTTC. This encodes CASSGGTGLQETQYF.

The table lists this clone with a count of one. This chain connects TRBV15 to TRBJ2-7, with D tentatively TRBD1 (6 bases). V lost 3 bases, J lost 2 bases, and 11 bases lay in between. This CDR3 is 14 amino acids long. Germline V gene data show CDR1 as LNHNV and CDR2 as YYDKDF (reference sequence). The CDR3 nucleotides read TGTGCCACCAGCAGCTGGCAGGGGCCCTACGAGCAGTACTTC. Protein: CATSSWQGPYEQYF.

The V gene is TRBV6-1, the J gene TRBJ1-1; 7 bases are a match to TRBD1. Germline V lookup: CDR1 MNHNS, CDR2 SASEGT. The ends lost 5 bases at V and 4 bases at J; junction bases unmatched: 7. The CDR3 covers 14 residues. The CDR3 loop reads CASSTAQGGTEAFF. The CDR3 DNA reads TGTGCCAGCAGTACGGCTCAGGGGGGCACTGAAGCTTTCTTT.

The chain combines TRBV2 with TRBJ2-1; no clear D. This CDR3 has 17 residues. Trimming took 2 bases from V and 0 from J, leaving 14 bases between them. Germline values: CDR1 SNHLY, CDR2 FYNNEI. The CDR3 spells CASSEPPFVLSYNEQFF. The CDR3 DNA reads TGTGCCAGCAGTGAACCCCCGTTCGTCCTCTCCTACAATGAGCAGTTCTTC.

The rearrangement links TRBV6-5 to TRBJ1-2; possibly TRBD1 for D (5 bases). V lost 11 bases and J 2 bases, leaving 12 bases between the germline ends. The CDR3 spans 12 residues. Germline CDR1 reads MNHEY; CDR2 reads SVGAGI. The CDR3 nucleotides read TGTGCCGCCTGGGGGGGAAACTATGGCTACACCTTC. It specifies CAAWGGNYGYTF.

This rearrangement joins TRBV10-3 to TRBJ2-7, with 7 bases matching TRBD1. This CDR3 contains 15 residues. The germline V gene has CDR1 ENHRY and CDR2 SYGVKD. Trimming took 2 bases from V and 2 from J; bases not matched to a gene: 6. In nucleotides, the CDR3 is TGTGCCATCAGTGAGGGACAGGTAGGACCCTACGAGCAGTACTTC. Protein sequence: CAISEGQVGPYEQYF.